Listed here are 21 T cell receptor beta chains from one sample, sequenced in a study of shared clonotypes between healthy human individuals. The repertoire was sequenced with immunoSEQ multiplex PCR; TCRdb's copy has only in-frame clones and lacks some. This table has 900,000 to 1,200,000 clones, about 80% appearing once. The sequencing input was memory CD4+ T cells from PBMCs. Subset here: CD45RA-negative fraction. Receptor source: a man between 18 and 29 years old in good health. Some clones in this sample may be carry-over from other donors' samples.

This chain joins TRBV5-5 and TRBJ1-2; D is unresolved. CDR1 SGHKS and CDR2 YYEKEE come from the germline V gene (reference sequence). The CDR3 extends over 13 amino acids. Trimming stripped 0 bases from V and 8 bases from J, with 11 bases between. CDR3 DNA sequence: TGTGCCAGCAGCTTGGTGGGTGGGGAAGGCTACACCTTC. Protein sequence: CASSLVGGEGYTF. The complete variable domain, with remaining parts taken from reference TRBV5-5 and TRBJ1-2, reads DAGVTQSPTHLIKTRGQQVTLRCSPISGHKSVSWYQQVLGQGPQFIFQYYEKEERGRGNFPDRFSARQFPNYSSELNVNALLLGDSALYLCASSLVGGEGYTFGSGTRLTVV.

Turning to this clone: A much bigger clone sits one base away, suggesting this may be a read error. V usage is TRBV4-1 and J usage is TRBJ2-2, with 10 bases identical to TRBD2. Germline loops: CDR1 MGHRA, CDR2 YSYEKL. This CDR3 contains 20 residues. The CDR3 is CASSQKPRGSGGFGTGELLF. CDR3 bases: TGCGCCAGCAGCCAAAAGCCCCGGGGTAGCGGGGGGTTCGGGACCGGGGAGCTGCTTTTT.

This clone was detected only once. This chain joins TRBV7-3 and TRBJ2-3; D could derive from TRBD1 or TRBD2 (5 bases each). V was pared by 1 base and J by 3 bases, with 14 bases between. The CDR3 loop spans 16 amino acids. CDR1 and CDR2 from the germline V gene are SGHTA and FQGTGA. CDR3 bases: TGTGCCAGCAGCTTAAGGGGACCCGCGAAGACAGATACGCAGTATTTT. The encoded protein is CASSLRGPAKTDTQYF. Based on the CDR3 plus reference TRBV7-3 and TRBJ2-3, the full variable domain is GAGVSQTPSNKVTEKGKYVELRCDPISGHTALYWYRQSLGQGPEFLIYFQGTGAADDSGLPNDRFFAVRPEGSVSTLKIQRTERGDSAVYLCASSLRGPAKTDTQYFGPGTRLTVL.

The chain uses TRBV28 and TRBJ2-2, with 8 bases fitting TRBD2. V lost 6 bases to trimming and J lost 5 bases; unmatched junction nucleotides: 8. CDR1 and CDR2 (germline): MDHEN, SYDVKM. The CDR3 covers 15 residues. The CDR3 coding sequence is TGTGCCAGCAGAGGGGCGGGAGGTAGGACCGGGGAGCTGTTTTTT. This translates into CASRGAGGRTGELFF.

This clone occurred a few times. The chain combines TRBV10-2 with TRBJ2-1, with D hard to call. The CDR3 consists of 11 residues. From germline, CDR1 is WSHSY and CDR2 SAAADI. Trimming stripped 10 bases from V and 2 bases from J, with 6 bases between. In DNA, the CDR3 is TGCGCCACCAGCACCTACAATGAGCAGTTCTTC. This sequence encodes CATSTYNEQFF.

This clone turned up a few times. At one end, the junction sequence differs from germline, possibly due to a read error. The rearrangement links TRBV7-2 to TRBJ2-5; D gene ambiguous. Germline V gives CDR1 SGHTA, CDR2 FQGNSA. The CDR3 runs 13 residues. The DNA for the CDR3 is TGTGCCAGCAGCTTATGGGGTCGAGAGGCCCAGTACTTC. The encoded protein is CASSLWGREAQYF.

This clone was observed a single time. V gene TRBV11-3 combines with J gene TRBJ2-7, with D possibly TRBD2 on 5 matching bases. V lost 1 base and J 0 bases, leaving 10 bases between the germline ends. Germline CDR1 SGHNT, CDR2 YENEEA. The CDR3 runs 15 residues. The CDR3: CASSLAPGSSYEQYF. The DNA for the CDR3 is TGTGCCAGCAGCTTAGCCCCGGGGAGCTCCTACGAGCAGTACTTC.

The table lists this clone with a count of one. CDR3 DNA: TGCGCCAGCAGCTTGACAGGGCCCGAGGAGCAGTTCTTC. It codes for CASSLTGPEEQFF. The chain joins TRBV5-1 to TRBJ2-1, with a weak D call TRBD1 (6 bases). The CDR3 contains 13 residues. Germline V gene lookup returns CDR1 SGHRS and CDR2 YFSETQ. V gave up 1 base and J gave up 10 bases, with 12 bases separating them.

V and J are TRBV5-4 and TRBJ1-2, with TRBD1 matching over 8 bases. The CDR3 is 15 amino acids. CDR1 and CDR2 from the germline V gene are SGHNT and YYREEE (reference sequence). J was trimmed by 8 bases and V by 10 bases; bases with no gene match: 19. This CDR3 reads CAFSIRGRGRGGYTF. The CDR3 coding sequence is TGTGCCTTTTCGATACGGGGCAGGGGGCGCGGCGGCTACACCTTC.

The rearrangement links TRBV2 to TRBJ1-2; maybe TRBD1 (5 bases). V shed 7 bases and J shed 2 bases, with 11 bases lying between them. The CDR3 is 13 residues long. Germline V gene sequence: CDR1 SNHLY, CDR2 FYNNEI. The CDR3 coding sequence is TGTGCCAGCACCGGGGAGGGGAACTATGGCTACACCTTC. Encoded protein: CASTGEGNYGYTF. Full variable domain (remainder filled in from reference TRBV2 and TRBJ1-2): EPEVTQTPSHQVTQMGQEVILRCVPISNHLYFYWYRQILGQKVEFLVSFYNNEISEKSEIFDDQFSVERPDGSNFTLKIRSTKLEDSAMYFCASTGEGNYGYTFGSGTRLTVV.

V gene TRBV5-6 combines with J gene TRBJ1-1; D not resolved. The CDR3 sequence is 15 residues long. V dropped 2 bases and J dropped 3 bases, with 14 bases sitting between them. Looked up from germline, CDR1 is SGHDT and CDR2 is YYEEEE. The CDR3 DNA reads as TGTGCCAGCAGCTTCGACTTGGGTGATGACACTGAAGCTTTCTTT. This translates into CASSFDLGDDTEAFF.

This rearrangement joins TRBV2 to TRBJ2-3, with 12 nucleotides matching TRBD2. The trim removed 4 bases at V and 4 bases at J, leaving 3 bases unmatched. CDR1 is SNHLY and CDR2 is FYNNEI in the germline V gene. The CDR3 is 15 residues long. The CDR3 sequence: CASSGTSGIPDTQYF. CDR3 nucleotide sequence: TGTGCCAGCAGTGGGACTAGCGGGATCCCAGATACGCAGTATTTT.

The chain joins TRBV7-2 to TRBJ1-1, with no clear D. V lost 5 bases, J lost 2 bases, and 18 bases lay in between. Germline V gives CDR1 SGHTA, CDR2 FQGNSA. CDR3 length: 16 amino acids. The chain's CDR3 is CASSRTRGGRNTEAFF. Written as DNA, the CDR3 is TGTGCCAGCAGCCGAACCCGAGGCGGGAGAAACACTGAAGCTTTCTTT. The full variable domain, completed using reference TRBV7-2 and TRBJ1-1, is GAGVSQSPSNKVTEKGKDVELRCDPISGHTALYWYRQSLGQGLEFLIYFQGNSAPDKSGLPSDRFSAERTGGSVSTLTIQRTQQEDSAVYLCASSRTRGGRNTEAFFGQGTRLTVV.

J is TRBJ1-1 and V is TRBV5-1; D not certain. The CDR3 loop spans 14 amino acids. Trimming pared 4 bases from V and 0 bases from J, leaving 10 bases between. The germline CDR1 and CDR2 sequences are SGHRS and YFSETQ. CDR3 sequence reads: CASSIDPMNTEAFF. In nucleotides, the CDR3 is TGCGCCAGCAGCATTGACCCGATGAACACTGAAGCTTTCTTT.

This clone was recorded once. The chain has TRBV28 and TRBJ1-1, with TRBD1 matching over 7 bases. The J segment lost 3 bases and the V segment lost 3 bases, leaving 4 bases of the junction unmatched. CDR3 length: 14 amino acids. Germline CDR1 reads MDHEN; CDR2 reads SYDVKM. The CDR3 loop reads CASSFGQGDTEAFF. CDR3 sequence (DNA): TGTGCCAGCAGTTTTGGGCAGGGGGACACTGAAGCTTTCTTT.

This rearrangement joins TRBV11-2 to TRBJ2-5; the match to TRBD1 covers 8 bases. There are 16 residues in the CDR3. Trimming took 4 bases from V and 5 from J; bases not matched to a gene: 12. Germline-derived CDR1 and CDR2 are SGHAT and FQNNGV. In DNA, the CDR3 is TGTGCCAGCAGCTCTAAAGGACAGGGTAGCTGGGAGACCCAGTACTTC. This codes for CASSSKGQGSWETQYF.

This clone was seen only a few times. The chain couples TRBV7-2 to TRBJ2-5, with D possibly TRBD2 on 5 matching bases. The germline gives CDR1 SGHTA, CDR2 FQGNSA. The CDR3 has 14 amino acids. Trimming removed 3 bases from V and 5 bases from J, with 13 bases in between. DNA of the CDR3: TGTGCCAGCAGCTTTCAAGGGAGCGTTGAGACCCAGTACTTC. Translated: CASSFQGSVETQYF.

This chain uses TRBV9 with TRBJ2-7; D may correspond to TRBD1 or TRBD2 (6 bases each). Germline values: CDR1 SGDLS, CDR2 YYNGEE. This CDR3 contains 15 residues. Trimming removed 4 bases from V and 6 bases from J, with 20 bases in between. The CDR3 coding sequence is TGTGCCAGCAGCCCCGAGGGGGGAATAGGGGGCGAGCAGTACTTC. It encodes CASSPEGGIGGEQYF.

The gene calls are TRBV27 and TRBJ2-7; 10 bases are a match to TRBD1. The J segment lost 6 bases and the V segment lost 3 bases, leaving 14 bases of the junction unmatched. Looked up from germline, CDR1 is MNHEY and CDR2 is SMNVEV (reference sequence). The CDR3 covers 17 residues. The CDR3 is CASSFVRCGTGDCEQYF. The CDR3 DNA reads TGTGCCAGCAGTTTTGTTCGGTGCGGGACAGGGGATTGCGAGCAGTACTTC.

V is TRBV5-1 and J is TRBJ2-5, with 7 positions matching TRBD2. CDR3 size: 16 residues. Germline V gene lookup returns CDR1 SGHRS and CDR2 YFSETQ. V was pared by 1 base and J by 2 bases, with 8 bases of the junction left unmatched. The CDR3 coding sequence is TGCGCCAGCAGCTTGATGCCTAGCGGAGGTCAAGAGACCCAGTACTTC. This sequence encodes CASSLMPSGGQETQYF.

This clone was found once. The chain uses TRBV28 and TRBJ2-4, with TRBD1 as a possible D gene (5 bases). Germline V gene sequence: CDR1 MDHEN, CDR2 SYDVKM. There are 16 residues in the CDR3. Trimming stripped 6 bases from V and 3 bases from J, with 18 bases between. CDR3 nucleotide sequence: TGTGCCAGCAGAACTCAGGGCGCACGGTTCAAAAACATTCAGTACTTC. Translated: CASRTQGARFKNIQYF. Filled out from reference TRBV28 and TRBJ2-4, the complete variable domain reads DVKVTQSSRYLVKRTGEKVFLECVQDMDHENMFWYRQDPGLGLRLIYFSYDVKMKEKGDIPEGYSVSREKKERFSLILESASTNQTSMYLCASRTQGARFKNIQYFGAGTRLSVL.